This T cell receptor beta chain was found in a study of blood T cell repertoires in COVID-19. Study at large: The United States, Italy and Spain provided the acute and convalescent COVID-19 samples. T cells, B-cell-depleted T cells, or PBMCs supplied cDNA or gDNA.

CDR1 MDHEN and CDR2 SYDVKM come from the germline V gene. Losses at the gene ends were 8 bases for V and 1 base for J; bases not matched to a gene: 5. The length of the CDR3 is 14 residues. Libraries were prepared by immunoSEQ multiplex PCR; TCRdb keeps only in-frame clonotypes and omits some of them. The table shows 180,000 or so clones, with roughly 84% occurring only once. This clone has only one observation. The TCR comes from a person aged 65 to 79 with COVID-19, enrolled during active disease. The chain recombines TRBV28 with TRBJ2-5; TRBD2 matches 9 bases. What was sequenced was peripheral blood. The CDR3 sequence: CASSLAGTQETQYF. CDR3 in DNA: TGTGCCAGCTCCCTAGCGGGGACCCAAGAGACCCAGTACTTC.